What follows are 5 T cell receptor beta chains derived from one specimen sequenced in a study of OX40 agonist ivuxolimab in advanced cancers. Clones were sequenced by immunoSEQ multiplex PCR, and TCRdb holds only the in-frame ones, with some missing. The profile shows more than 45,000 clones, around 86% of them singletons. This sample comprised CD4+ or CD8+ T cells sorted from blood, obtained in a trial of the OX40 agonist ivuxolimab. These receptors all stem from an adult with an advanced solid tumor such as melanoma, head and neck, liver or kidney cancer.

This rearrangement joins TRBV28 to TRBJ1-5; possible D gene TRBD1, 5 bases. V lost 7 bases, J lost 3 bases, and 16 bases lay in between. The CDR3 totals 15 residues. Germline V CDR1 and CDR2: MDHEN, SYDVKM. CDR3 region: CASTWGGVHNQPQHF. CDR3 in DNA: TGTGCCAGCACTTGGGGAGGGGTTCACAATCAGCCCCAGCATTTT.

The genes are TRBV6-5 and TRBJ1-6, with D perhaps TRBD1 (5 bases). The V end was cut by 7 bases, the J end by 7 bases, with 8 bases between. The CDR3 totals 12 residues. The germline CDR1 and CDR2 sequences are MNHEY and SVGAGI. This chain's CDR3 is CASTWGNSPLHF. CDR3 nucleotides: TGTGCCAGCACTTGGGGGAATTCACCCCTCCACTTT.

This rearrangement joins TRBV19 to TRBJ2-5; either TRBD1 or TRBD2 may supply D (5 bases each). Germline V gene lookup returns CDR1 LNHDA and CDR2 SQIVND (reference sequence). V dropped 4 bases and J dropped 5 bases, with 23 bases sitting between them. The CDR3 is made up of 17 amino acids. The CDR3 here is CASSTLDKVGPGETQYF. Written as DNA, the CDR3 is TGTGCCAGTAGTACCCTGGACAAGGTGGGCCCGGGGGAGACCCAGTACTTC.

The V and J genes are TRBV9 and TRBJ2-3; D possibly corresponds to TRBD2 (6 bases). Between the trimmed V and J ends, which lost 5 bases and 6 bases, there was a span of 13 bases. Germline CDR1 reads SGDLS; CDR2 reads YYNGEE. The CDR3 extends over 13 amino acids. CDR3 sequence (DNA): TGTGCCAGCAGTCGGGGAGGATCGGATACGCAGTATTTT. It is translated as CASSRGGSDTQYF.

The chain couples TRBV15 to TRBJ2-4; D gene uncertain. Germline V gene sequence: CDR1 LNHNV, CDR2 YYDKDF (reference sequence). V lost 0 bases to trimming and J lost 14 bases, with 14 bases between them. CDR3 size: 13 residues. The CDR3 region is CATSRDLTGTEYF. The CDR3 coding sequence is TGTGCCACCAGCAGAGATCTGACCGGCACGGAGTACTTC.